This passage covers 4 T cell receptor beta chains from one sample sequenced in a study of cytomegalovirus exposure and HLA in healthy donors. PCR involved 60 Vbeta and 13 Jbeta primers. The method was immunoSEQ multiplex PCR; TCRdb's version includes in-frame clones alone and lacks a portion of them. The repertoire includes around 67,000 clones, 75% to 85% of them detected once, and 7.8% sits in the top ten. Sequenced: PBMCs. Receptor source: a man younger than 35 in good health and CMV-seropositive.

This clone occurred once. The V gene is TRBV25-1, the J gene TRBJ1-2, with D uncertain. Trimming took off 8 bases at V and 5 bases at J, with 18 bases between the two ends. The length of the CDR3 is 14 residues. The germline V gene encodes CDR1 MGHDK and CDR2 SYGVNS. CDR3 protein: CASAESWNQYGYTF. CDR3 nucleotide sequence: TGTGCCAGCGCGGAGTCTTGGAACCAGTATGGCTACACCTTC.

CDR3 nucleotide sequence: TGTGCCTGGGGGACAGGGGGAGGATTAAACTATGGCTACACCTTC. It specifies CAWGTGGGLNYGYTF. This sequence joins TRBV30 and TRBJ1-2; 11 positions match TRBD1. Trimming cost V 5 bases and J 2 bases; bases outside gene matches: 7. Per the germline V gene, CDR1 is GTSNPN and CDR2 is SVGIG (reference sequence). This CDR3 region has 15 residues. Full variable domain (outside the CDR3, taken from reference TRBV30 and TRBJ1-2): SQTIHQWPATLVQPVGSPLSLECTVEGTSNPNLYWYRQAAGRGLQLLFYSVGIGQISSEVPQNLSASRPQDRQFILSSKKLLLSDSGFYLCAWGTGGGLNYGYTFGSGTRLTVV.

The CDR3 region is CASSTSGHINTEAFF. As DNA, the CDR3 is TGTGCCAGTAGCACGTCAGGACACATAAACACTGAAGCTTTCTTT. The J gene is TRBJ1-1, the V gene TRBV19; tentatively, D is TRBD1 (5 bases). The CDR3 sequence is 15 residues long. Looked up from germline, CDR1 is LNHDA and CDR2 is SQIVND (reference sequence). Trimming left V 6 bases short and J 2 bases short, with 16 bases between. Looking up the rest from reference TRBV19 and TRBJ1-1 gives the full variable domain: DGGITQSPKYLFRKEGQNVTLSCEQNLNHDAMYWYRQDPGQGLRLIYYSQIVNDFQKGDIAEGYSVSREKKESFPLTVTSAQKNPTAFYLCASSTSGHINTEAFFGQGTRLTVV.

CDR3 region: CASRVRGEQFF. The CDR3 nucleotides read TGTGCCAGCAGGGTTCGAGGCGAGCAGTTCTTC. This sequence joins TRBV7-2 and TRBJ2-1, with D unresolved. This CDR3 spans 11 amino acids. V was pared by 6 bases and J by 10 bases, with 10 bases between. Germline CDR1 reads SGHTA; CDR2 reads FQGNSA.